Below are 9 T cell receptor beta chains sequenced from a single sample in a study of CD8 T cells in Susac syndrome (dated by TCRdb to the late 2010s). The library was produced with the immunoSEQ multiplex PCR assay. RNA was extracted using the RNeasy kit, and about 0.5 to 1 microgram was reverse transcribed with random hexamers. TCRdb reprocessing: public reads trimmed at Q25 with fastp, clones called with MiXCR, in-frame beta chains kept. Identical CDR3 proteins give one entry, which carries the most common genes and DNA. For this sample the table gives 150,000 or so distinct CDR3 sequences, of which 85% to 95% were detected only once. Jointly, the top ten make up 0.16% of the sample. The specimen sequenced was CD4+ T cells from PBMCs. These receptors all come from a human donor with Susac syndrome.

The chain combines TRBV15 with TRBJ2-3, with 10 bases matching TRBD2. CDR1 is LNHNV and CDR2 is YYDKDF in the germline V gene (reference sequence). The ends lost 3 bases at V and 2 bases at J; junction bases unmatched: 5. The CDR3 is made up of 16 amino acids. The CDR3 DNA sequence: TGTGCCACCAGCAGCATAGCGGGGGGAGTCACAGATACGCAGTATTTT. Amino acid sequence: CATSSIAGGVTDTQYF.

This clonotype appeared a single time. The CDR3 bases are TGCGCCAGCAGCAGGGAGCGGCCCACCGGGGAGCTGTTTTTT. This codes for CASSRERPTGELFF. The chain uses TRBV5-1 and TRBJ2-2, with a tentative D call TRBD2 (5 bases). The V end lost 4 bases, the J end lost 4 bases, and 11 bases lay between the germline ends. This CDR3 is 14 amino acids long. CDR1 and CDR2 (germline): SGHRS, YFSETQ.

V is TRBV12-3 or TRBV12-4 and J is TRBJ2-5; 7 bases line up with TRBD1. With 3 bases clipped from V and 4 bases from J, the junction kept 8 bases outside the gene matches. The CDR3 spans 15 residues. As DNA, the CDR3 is TGTGCCAGCAGTTTCGAGGGGGCTGGGGGAGAGACCCAGTACTTC. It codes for CASSFEGAGGETQYF.

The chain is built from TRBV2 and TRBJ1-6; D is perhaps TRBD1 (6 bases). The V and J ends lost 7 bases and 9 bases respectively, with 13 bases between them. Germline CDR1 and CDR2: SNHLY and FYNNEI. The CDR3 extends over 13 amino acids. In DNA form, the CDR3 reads TGTGCCAGCAACAGGGCAACGGGTTCACCCCTCCACTTT. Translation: CASNRATGSPLHF.

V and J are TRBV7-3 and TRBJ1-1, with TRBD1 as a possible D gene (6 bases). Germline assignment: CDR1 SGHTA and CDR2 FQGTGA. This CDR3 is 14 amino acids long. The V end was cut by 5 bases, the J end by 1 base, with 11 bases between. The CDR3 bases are TGTGCCAGCAGCGAGGGACAACCGAACACTGAAGCTTTCTTT. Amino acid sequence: CASSEGQPNTEAFF.

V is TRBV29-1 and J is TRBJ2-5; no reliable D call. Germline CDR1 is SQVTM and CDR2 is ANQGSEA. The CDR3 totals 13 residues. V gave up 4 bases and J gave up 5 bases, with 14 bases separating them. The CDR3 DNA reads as TGCAGCGTTGCTCGCTCGAGGTGGGAGACCCAGTACTTC. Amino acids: CSVARSRWETQYF.

The CDR3 coding sequence is TGTGCCAGCAGCCTTACTAGCGGGGCCCAGTACTTC. Protein product: CASSLTSGAQYF. V and J are TRBV7-2 and TRBJ2-7; 10 bases agree with TRBD2. After removal of 5 bases from V and 10 bases from J, the junction contained 5 bases not matched to a gene. CDR3 length equals 12 residues. Germline CDR1 SGHTA, CDR2 FQGNSA.

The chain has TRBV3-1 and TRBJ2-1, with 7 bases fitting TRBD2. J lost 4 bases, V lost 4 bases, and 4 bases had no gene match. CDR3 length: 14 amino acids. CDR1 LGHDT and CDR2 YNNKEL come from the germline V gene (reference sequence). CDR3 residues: CASSRKGLYNEQFF. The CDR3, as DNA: TGTGCCAGCAGCCGAAAGGGACTATACAATGAGCAGTTCTTC.

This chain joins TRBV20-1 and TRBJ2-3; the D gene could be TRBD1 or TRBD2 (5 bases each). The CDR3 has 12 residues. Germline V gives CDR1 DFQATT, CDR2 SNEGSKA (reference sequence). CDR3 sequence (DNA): TGCAGAGCCCAGGGACGGGCAGATACGCAGTATTTT. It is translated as CRAQGRADTQYF.